There are many counts of the clone carrying this T cell receptor beta chain. What it binds is not known. These data belong to a study of CD8 T cells in ankylosing spondylitis. There are 14 residues in the CDR3. Germline V lookup: CDR1 SQVTM, CDR2 ANQGSEA. V shed 5 bases, J shed 4 bases, and the junction held 7 bases outside the gene matches. Quantitative 5'-RACE with molecular barcodes generated TCR beta libraries. TCRdb recomputed calls from the 5' RACE reads with MiXCR, one row per CDR3 protein. The sample yields some 130,000 distinct CDR3 sequences, roughly 15% seen once. Study-level points and caveats: In ankylosing spondylitis patients, matched synovial fluid reportedly showed significant enrichment of disease-linked clones. A TCR beta motif of 8 or 9 highly homologous variants appeared characteristic of ankylosing spondylitis blood. Previously reported in reactive arthritis synovial fluid and blood were some of the motif variants.

The sample comprised blood, either unsorted or a sorted T cell fraction (not recorded which). The source is a female donor with ankylosing spondylitis or in good health (not recorded which). The V call is TRBV29-1, the J call TRBJ2-7; 11 nucleotides align to TRBD1. As DNA, the CDR3 is TGCAGCGTTCAACTGGGGACAGGGGGTTACGAGCAGTACTTC. Its translation: CSVQLGTGGYEQYF.